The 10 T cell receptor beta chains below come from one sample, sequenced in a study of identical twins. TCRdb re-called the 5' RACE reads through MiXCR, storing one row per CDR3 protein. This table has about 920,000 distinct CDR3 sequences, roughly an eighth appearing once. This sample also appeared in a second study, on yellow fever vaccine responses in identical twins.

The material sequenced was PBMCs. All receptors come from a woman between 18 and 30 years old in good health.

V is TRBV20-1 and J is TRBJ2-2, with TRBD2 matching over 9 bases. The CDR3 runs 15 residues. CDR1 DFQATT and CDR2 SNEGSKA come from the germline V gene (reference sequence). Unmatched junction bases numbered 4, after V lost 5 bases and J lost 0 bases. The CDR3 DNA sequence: TGCAGTGCTGTACTAGCGGGCTCGAACACCGGGGAGCTGTTTTTT. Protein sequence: CSAVLAGSNTGELFF.

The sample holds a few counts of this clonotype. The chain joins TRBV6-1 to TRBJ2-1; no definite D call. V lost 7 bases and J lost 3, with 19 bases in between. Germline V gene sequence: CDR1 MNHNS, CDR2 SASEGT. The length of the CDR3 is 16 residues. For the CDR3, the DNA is TGTGCCAGCAACTCTTACCCCGGGTCGGGCTACAATGAGCAGTTCTTC. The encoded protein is CASNSYPGSGYNEQFF.

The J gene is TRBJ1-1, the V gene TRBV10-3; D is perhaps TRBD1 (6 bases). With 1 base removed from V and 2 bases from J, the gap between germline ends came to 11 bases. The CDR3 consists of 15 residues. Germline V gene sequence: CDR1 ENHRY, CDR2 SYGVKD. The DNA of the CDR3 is TGTGCCATCAGTGAGTTGGGGGCGGGTAACACTGAAGCTTTCTTT. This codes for CAISELGAGNTEAFF.

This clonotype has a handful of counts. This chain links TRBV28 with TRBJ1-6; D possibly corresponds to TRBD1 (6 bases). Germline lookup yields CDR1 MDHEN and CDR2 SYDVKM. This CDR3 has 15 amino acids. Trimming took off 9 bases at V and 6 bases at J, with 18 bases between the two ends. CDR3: CASQKPGQSNSPLHF. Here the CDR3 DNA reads TGTGCCAGTCAAAAGCCAGGACAGAGTAATTCACCCCTCCACTTT.

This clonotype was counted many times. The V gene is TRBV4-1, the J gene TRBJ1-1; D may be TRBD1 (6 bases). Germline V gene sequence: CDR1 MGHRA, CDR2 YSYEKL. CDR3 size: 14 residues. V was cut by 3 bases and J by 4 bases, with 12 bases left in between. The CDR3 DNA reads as TGCGCCAGCAGCCAGACAGGTGGCGGCACTGAAGCTTTCTTT. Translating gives CASSQTGGGTEAFF.

Here the CDR3 reads CASSFAGGQQFF. The CDR3 DNA is TGTGCCAGCAGCTTCGCGGGGGGGCAGCAGTTCTTC. The gene calls are TRBV7-9 and TRBJ2-1, with 9 bases aligning to TRBD2. The CDR3 is 12 residues long. J gave up 11 bases and V 3 bases, and 2 bases lay outside the gene matches. In germline, CDR1 is SEHNR, CDR2 FQNEAQ (reference sequence).

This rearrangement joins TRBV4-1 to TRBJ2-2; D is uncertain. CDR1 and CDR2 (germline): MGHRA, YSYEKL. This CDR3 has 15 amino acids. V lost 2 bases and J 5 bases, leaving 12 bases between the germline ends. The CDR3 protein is CASSQRTSATGELFF. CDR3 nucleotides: TGCGCCAGCAGCCAAAGAACGAGCGCGACCGGGGAGCTGTTTTTT.

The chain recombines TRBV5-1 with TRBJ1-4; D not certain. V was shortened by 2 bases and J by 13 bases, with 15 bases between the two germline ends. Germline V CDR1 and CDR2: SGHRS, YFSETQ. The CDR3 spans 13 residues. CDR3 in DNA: TGCGCCAGCAGCTTCGCATACTGGAGTAGACTGTTTTTT. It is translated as CASSFAYWSRLFF.

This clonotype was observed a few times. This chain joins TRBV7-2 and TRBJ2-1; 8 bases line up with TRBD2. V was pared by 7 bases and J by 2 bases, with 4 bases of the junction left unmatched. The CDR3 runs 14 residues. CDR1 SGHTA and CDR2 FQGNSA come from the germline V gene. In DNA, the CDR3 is TGTGCCAGCACTCGGGGGGGGACCTACAATGAGCAGTTCTTC. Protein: CASTRGGTYNEQFF. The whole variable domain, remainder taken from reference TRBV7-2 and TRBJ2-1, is GAGVSQSPSNKVTEKGKDVELRCDPISGHTALYWYRQSLGQGLEFLIYFQGNSAPDKSGLPSDRFSAERTGGSVSTLTIQRTQQEDSAVYLCASTRGGTYNEQFFGPGTRLTVL.

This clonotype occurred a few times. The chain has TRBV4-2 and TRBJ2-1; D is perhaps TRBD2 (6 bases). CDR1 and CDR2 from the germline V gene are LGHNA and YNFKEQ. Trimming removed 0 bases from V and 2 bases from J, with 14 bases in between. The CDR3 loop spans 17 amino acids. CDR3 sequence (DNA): TGTGCCAGCAGCCAAGAAGTCGTAGCGGTAACCTACAATGAGCAGTTCTTC. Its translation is CASSQEVVAVTYNEQFF.